This T cell receptor (beta chain) came from a study of T cell responses to AZD1222 COVID-19 vaccine. Study background: Second doses at about 4 or about 12 weeks were pooled. Study-level results: Spike-specific TCR breadth and depth grew following two AZD1222 doses. Only five or six AZD1222 recipients were seropositive at baseline.

The ends were cut back, 2 bases at V and 0 bases at J, with 10 bases in the middle. Germline assignment: CDR1 MNHEY and CDR2 SVGAGI. The CDR3 runs to 15 residues. Generated by immunoSEQ multiplex PCR, the TCRdb table keeps only in-frame clones and is missing some. The sample carries 130,000 or so clones, 85% to 95% recorded once. Remarks on this clone: Its antigen is unknown.

The source of this sequence is an adult in good health. The specimen was peripheral blood, collected on day 0 of AZD1222 vaccination. The rearrangement joins TRBV6-5 to TRBJ1-2; D ambiguous. The CDR3 DNA reads TGTGCCAGCAGTTACAATCCAGACTCTAACTATGGCTACACCTTC. This translates into CASSYNPDSNYGYTF.